These 8 T cell receptor beta chains originate from one sample sequenced in a study of early stage breast cancer tumors. The method was immunoSEQ multiplex PCR; TCRdb's version includes in-frame clones alone and lacks a portion of them. This table has about 72,000 clones, roughly 84% appearing once. Sequences were obtained from blood. The source of these receptors is a person aged 55-75 years with breast cancer.

This clone has only one observation. The rearrangement links TRBV30 to TRBJ1-4, with a tentative D call TRBD1 (5 bases). Trimming took off 1 base at V and 4 bases at J, with 7 bases between the two ends. Germline V gene data show CDR1 as GTSNPN and CDR2 as SVGIG (reference sequence). The CDR3 length is 13 residues. CDR3 region: CAWSAGLNEKLFF. The CDR3 DNA sequence: TGTGCCTGGAGTGCGGGGCTTAATGAAAAACTGTTTTTT.

The rearrangement joins TRBV28 to TRBJ1-4; 9 bases match TRBD1. The CDR3 has 12 residues. Germline V gene lookup returns CDR1 MDHEN and CDR2 SYDVKM. Trimming at V came to 8 bases and at J to 7 bases, leaving 2 bases not matched to a gene. Here the CDR3 DNA reads TGTGCCAGCGGGACAGGGAGTGAAAAACTGTTTTTT. Translating gives CASGTGSEKLFF.

Only a few counts were recorded for this clone. This chain joins TRBV6-4 and TRBJ1-2; D unresolved. Per germline, CDR1 MRHNA and CDR2 SNTAGT. The ends were cut back, 6 bases at V and 2 bases at J, with 13 bases in the middle. This CDR3 has 14 amino acids. The CDR3 nucleotides are TGTGCCAGCAGCGCGGGCGCCGGGAACTATGGCTACACCTTC. Its protein is CASSAGAGNYGYTF.

The chain employs TRBV5-1 and TRBJ1-5; TRBD1 agrees at 10 bases. With V trimmed by 4 bases and J by 5 bases, 3 bases remained unmatched. Germline CDR1 is SGHRS and CDR2 is YFSETQ. CDR3 length equals 14 residues. The CDR3, as DNA: TGCGCCAGCAGCCCGGACAGGGGGGATCAGCCCCAGCATTTT. Translating it yields CASSPDRGDQPQHF.

V gene TRBV28 combines with J gene TRBJ2-2; either TRBD1 or TRBD2 may supply D (7 bases each). Germline loops: CDR1 MDHEN, CDR2 SYDVKM. The V end was cut by 6 bases, the J end by 7 bases, with 18 bases between. The CDR3 extends over 15 amino acids. In DNA form, the CDR3 reads TGTGCCAGCAGCTTACCGACAGGGAGGGTCGGGGAGCTGTTTTTT. Its protein is CASSLPTGRVGELFF.

The chain joins TRBV25-1 to TRBJ1-6, with 7 nucleotides matching TRBD1. The CDR3 length is 15 residues. Germline CDR1 is MGHDK and CDR2 is SYGVNS. V trimming: 7 bases; J trimming: 6 bases; junction bases outside the gene matches: 9. The CDR3 nucleotides read TGTGCCAGCAAGGCCGAAACAGGGGCTAATTCACCCCTCCACTTT. This gives the protein CASKAETGANSPLHF.

The V call is TRBV9, the J call TRBJ2-3, with a possible D match to TRBD2 (5 bases). The ends were cut back, 0 bases at V and 4 bases at J, with 9 bases in the middle. The CDR3 sequence is 14 residues long. Germline V gene data show CDR1 as SGDLS and CDR2 as YYNGEE. The DNA for the CDR3 is TGTGCCAGCAGCGTAGGTGTTAGCGCAGATACGCAGTATTTT. It is translated as CASSVGVSADTQYF.

V usage is TRBV7-9 and J usage is TRBJ2-3, with 8 bases that match TRBD2. Germline V gene sequence: CDR1 SEHNR, CDR2 FQNEAQ (reference sequence). The CDR3 covers 17 residues. The junction had 13 bases not matched to a gene; V was cut back by 4 bases and J by 4 bases. The CDR3 loop is CASSSLLAVRLSDTQYF. The CDR3 DNA is TGTGCCAGCAGCTCTTTACTAGCGGTGAGGCTTTCAGATACGCAGTATTTT. The full variable domain, completed using reference TRBV7-9 and TRBJ2-3, is DTGVSQNPRHKITKRGQNVTFRCDPISEHNRLYWYRQTLGQGPEFLTYFQNEAQLEKSRLLSDRFSAERPKGSFSTLEIQRTEQGDSAMYLCASSSLLAVRLSDTQYFGPGTRLTVL.